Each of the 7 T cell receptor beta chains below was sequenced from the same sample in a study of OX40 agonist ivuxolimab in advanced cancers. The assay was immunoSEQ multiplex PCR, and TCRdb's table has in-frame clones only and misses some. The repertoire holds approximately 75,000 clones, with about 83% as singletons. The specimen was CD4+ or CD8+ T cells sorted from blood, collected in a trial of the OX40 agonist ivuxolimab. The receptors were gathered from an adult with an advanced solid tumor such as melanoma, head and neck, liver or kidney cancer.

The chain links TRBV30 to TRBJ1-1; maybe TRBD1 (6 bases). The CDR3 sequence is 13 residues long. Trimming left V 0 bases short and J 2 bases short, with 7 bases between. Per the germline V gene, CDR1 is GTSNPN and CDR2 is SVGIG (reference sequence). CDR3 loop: CAWSVGANTEAFF. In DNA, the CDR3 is TGTGCCTGGAGTGTGGGGGCTAACACTGAAGCTTTCTTT.

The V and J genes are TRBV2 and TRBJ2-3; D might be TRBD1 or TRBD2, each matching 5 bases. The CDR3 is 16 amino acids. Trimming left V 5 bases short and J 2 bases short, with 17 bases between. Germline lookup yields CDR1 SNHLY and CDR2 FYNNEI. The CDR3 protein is CASSRGFEYSTDTQYF. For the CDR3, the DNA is TGTGCCAGCAGTCGGGGCTTCGAGTATTCCACAGATACGCAGTATTTT.

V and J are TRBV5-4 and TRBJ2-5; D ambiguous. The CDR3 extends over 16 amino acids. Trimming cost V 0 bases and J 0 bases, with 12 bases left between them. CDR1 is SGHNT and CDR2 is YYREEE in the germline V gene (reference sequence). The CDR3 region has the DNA TGTGCCAGCAGCTTGGTCGGGCGTCAGCACCAAGAGACCCAGTACTTC. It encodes CASSLVGRQHQETQYF.

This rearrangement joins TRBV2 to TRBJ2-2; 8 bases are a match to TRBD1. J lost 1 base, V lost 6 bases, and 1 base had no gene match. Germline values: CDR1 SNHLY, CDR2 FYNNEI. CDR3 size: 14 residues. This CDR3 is CASRDRVNTGELFF. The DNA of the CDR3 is TGTGCCAGCAGGGACAGGGTGAACACCGGGGAGCTGTTTTTT.

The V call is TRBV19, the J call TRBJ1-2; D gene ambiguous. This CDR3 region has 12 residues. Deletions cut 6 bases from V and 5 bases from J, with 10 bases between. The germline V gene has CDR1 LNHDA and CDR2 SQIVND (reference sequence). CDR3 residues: CASSPAIYGYTF. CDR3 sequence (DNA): TGTGCCAGTAGCCCGGCTATTTATGGCTACACCTTC. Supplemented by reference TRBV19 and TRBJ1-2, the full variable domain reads DGGITQSPKYLFRKEGQNVTLSCEQNLNHDAMYWYRQDPGQGLRLIYYSQIVNDFQKGDIAEGYSVSREKKESFPLTVTSAQKNPTAFYLCASSPAIYGYTFGSGTRLTVV.

CDR3 nucleotide sequence: TGTGCCAGCAGTGAAGCGCTTCCGGGACTTCTGAGCTCCTACGAGCAGTACTTC. Translated, it gives CASSEALPGLLSSYEQYF. The rearrangement links TRBV6-1 to TRBJ2-7; possibly TRBD2 for D (6 bases). This CDR3 has 18 residues. Germline CDR1 reads MNHNS; CDR2 reads SASEGT. Trimming took off 0 bases at V and 0 bases at J, with 18 bases between the two ends.

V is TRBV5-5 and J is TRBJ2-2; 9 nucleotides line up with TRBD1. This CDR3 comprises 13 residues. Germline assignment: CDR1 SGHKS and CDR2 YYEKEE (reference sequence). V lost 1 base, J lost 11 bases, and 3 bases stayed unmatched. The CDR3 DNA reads TGTGCCAGCAGCTTGACAGGGGGCAGTGAGCTGTTTTTT. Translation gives CASSLTGGSELFF.